The 20 T cell receptor beta chains given below trace back to one sample, sequenced in a study of blood T cell repertoires in COVID-19 (dated by TCRdb to 2018 to 2021). The method behind the library was the immunoSEQ multiplex PCR assay. TCRdb obtained this table from immuneACCESS and retained in-frame rearrangements with V and J assigned. These tables miss some clones; where compared with another copy, unresolved V genes account for less than half of the shortfall, and the remainder is unexplained. This sample holds about 500,000 clones; 85% to 90% were observed only once. The leading ten clones occupy roughly 8% of the sample. Sample: peripheral blood. Source of these receptors: a woman in her forties or fifties with COVID-19, enrolled during active disease.

The chain is built from TRBV29-1 and TRBJ2-7, with TRBD1 matching over 10 bases. The CDR3 covers 14 residues. J gave up 6 bases and V 2 bases, and 7 bases lay outside the gene matches. Germline V CDR1 and CDR2: SQVTM, ANQGSEA. The CDR3 region is CSVETGQGVGEQYF. The CDR3 bases are TGCAGCGTTGAAACTGGACAGGGGGTGGGCGAGCAGTACTTC.

The sample holds a few counts of this clone. The CDR3 nucleotides read TGTGCCAGTAGTGCCGACAGGGAGAACTATGGCTACACCTTC. Translated, it gives CASSADRENYGYTF. This chain uses TRBV19 with TRBJ1-2; TRBD1 aligns across 7 bases. V trimming: 5 bases; J trimming: 2 bases; junction bases outside the gene matches: 5. The CDR3 runs 14 residues. Germline values: CDR1 LNHDA, CDR2 SQIVND (reference sequence).

The genes are TRBV6-5 and TRBJ1-1; D is undetermined. Germline loops: CDR1 MNHEY, CDR2 SVGAGI. The CDR3 runs to 11 residues. The ends were cut back, 7 bases at V and 6 bases at J, with 9 bases in the middle. CDR3 in amino acids: CASILGAEAFF. The CDR3 DNA follows: TGTGCCAGCATATTGGGCGCTGAAGCTTTCTTT.

This clone has just one count. V and J are TRBV5-4 and TRBJ2-2; D remains ambiguous. The ends were cut back, 4 bases at V and 4 bases at J, with 11 bases in the middle. The CDR3 is 14 residues long. CDR1 SGHNT and CDR2 YYREEE come from the germline V gene (reference sequence). In DNA, the CDR3 is TGTGCCAGCAGCCCACCCGGTGGCACCGGGGAGCTGTTTTTT. It encodes CASSPPGGTGELFF.

The rearrangement uses TRBV30 and TRBJ2-7; D is unresolved. In germline, CDR1 is GTSNPN, CDR2 SVGIG (reference sequence). The CDR3 spans 12 residues. Trimming took off 5 bases at V and 0 bases at J, with 8 bases between the two ends. Written as DNA, the CDR3 is TGTGCCTGGGGAGTTAGCTCCTACGAGCAGTACTTC. It codes for CAWGVSSYEQYF.

The chain is built from TRBV7-9 and TRBJ2-7; TRBD2 is a possible D gene (5 bases). V was trimmed by 4 bases and J by 2 bases, leaving 15 bases between them. Germline V gene data show CDR1 as SEHNR and CDR2 as FQNEAQ (reference sequence). The CDR3 loop spans 15 amino acids. This CDR3 reads CASSWPRARAYEQYF. The CDR3 DNA is TGTGCCAGCAGCTGGCCAAGGGCGAGGGCCTACGAGCAGTACTTC.

In its sample, this clone was seen once. The chain employs TRBV14 and TRBJ1-2; D is undetermined. Trimming removed 3 bases at V and 1 base at J, with 12 bases between. Germline loops: CDR1 SGHDN, CDR2 FVKESK. CDR3 size: 15 residues. CDR3 in amino acids: CASSQEQIINYGYTF. CDR3 nucleotides: TGTGCCAGCAGCCAGGAACAGATAATTAACTATGGCTACACCTTC.

The sample holds a few counts of this clone. The same CDR3 can be traced to other DNA sequences in this sample. The V gene is TRBV5-1, the J gene TRBJ1-1, with D maybe TRBD1 (6 bases). The CDR3 has 14 residues. With 2 bases removed from V and 0 bases from J, the gap between germline ends came to 8 bases. The V gene's germline CDR1 is SGHRS and CDR2 YFSETQ. CDR3 sequence reads: CASSFQGMNTEAFF. DNA of the CDR3: TGCGCCAGCAGCTTCCAGGGGATGAACACTGAAGCTTTCTTT.

The genes are TRBV7-9 and TRBJ2-5, with TRBD2 as a possible D gene (5 bases). Germline V gives CDR1 SEHNR, CDR2 FQNEAQ (reference sequence). The V and J ends lost 0 bases and 1 base respectively, with 12 bases between them. This CDR3 has 16 amino acids. CDR3 DNA sequence: TGTGCCAGCAGCTTAGCGCCTGGGCTAGCCCAAGAGACCCAGTACTTC. Protein sequence: CASSLAPGLAQETQYF.

The chain carries TRBV10-3 and TRBJ1-6; the match to TRBD1 covers 8 bases. The CDR3 extends over 14 amino acids. Losses at the gene ends were 10 bases for V and 4 bases for J; bases not matched to a gene: 6. The germline V gene has CDR1 ENHRY and CDR2 SYGVKD. CDR3 sequence: CATQGAVYNSPLHF. The DNA for the CDR3 is TGTGCCACGCAGGGGGCTGTTTATAATTCACCCCTCCACTTT.

The rearrangement uses TRBV7-9 and TRBJ1-2; TRBD1 matches at 7 bases. CDR1 is SEHNR, CDR2 FQNEAQ, per germline (reference sequence). CDR3 length equals 16 residues. Losses at the gene ends were 3 bases for V and 4 bases for J; bases not matched to a gene: 11. The CDR3 DNA sequence: TGTGCCAGCAGCTTCCTGACAGGGCCGGCCAGCTATGGCTACACCTTC. This codes for CASSFLTGPASYGYTF.

The chain uses TRBV25-1 and TRBJ1-2; no clear D. The CDR3 length is 13 residues. Per germline, CDR1 MGHDK and CDR2 SYGVNS. Trimming took off 5 bases at V and 4 bases at J, with 11 bases between the two ends. CDR3 loop: CASSSDYRYGYTF. In nucleotides, the CDR3 is TGTGCCAGCAGTTCGGACTACCGCTATGGCTACACCTTC.

The CDR3 is CASSQDSWRDNEQFF. The CDR3 DNA reads TGCGCCAGCAGCCAGGACAGTTGGCGAGATAATGAGCAGTTCTTC. The V call is TRBV5-1, the J call TRBJ2-1; the D gene is possibly TRBD1 (6 bases). Germline CDR1 and CDR2: SGHRS and YFSETQ. V gave up 4 bases and J gave up 7 bases, with 18 bases separating them. The CDR3 loop spans 15 amino acids.

This clone has a single count. The V and J genes are TRBV13 and TRBJ2-5; possibly TRBD2 for D (5 bases). Germline V gene sequence: CDR1 PRHDT, CDR2 FYEKMQ (reference sequence). This CDR3 comprises 14 residues. The V gene lost 5 bases and the J gene lost 5 bases, with 15 bases spanning the gap. CDR3 in DNA: TGTGCCAGCAGCCCGGAGGTAGGAGACGAGACCCAGTACTTC. It encodes CASSPEVGDETQYF.

The chain combines TRBV2 with TRBJ2-4; possibly TRBD2 for D (5 bases). The CDR3 contains 14 residues. Trimming left V 8 bases short and J 5 bases short, with 16 bases between. The germline V gene has CDR1 SNHLY and CDR2 FYNNEI. The CDR3 region is CASLRFIGENIQYF. The CDR3 nucleotides read TGTGCCAGCCTACGGTTTATCGGGGAAAACATTCAGTACTTC. Based on the CDR3 plus reference TRBV2 and TRBJ2-4, the full variable domain is EPEVTQTPSHQVTQMGQEVILRCVPISNHLYFYWYRQILGQKVEFLVSFYNNEISEKSEIFDDQFSVERPDGSNFTLKIRSTKLEDSAMYFCASLRFIGENIQYFGAGTRLSVL.

The chain uses TRBV5-4 and TRBJ2-7; possible D gene TRBD2, 5 bases. The ends were cut back, 4 bases at V and 0 bases at J, with 14 bases in the middle. The CDR3 runs 15 residues. CDR1 is SGHNT and CDR2 is YYREEE in the germline V gene (reference sequence). CDR3 DNA sequence: TGTGCCAGCAGCCATGGACTCCTGGGCTCCTACGAGCAGTACTTC. This gives the protein CASSHGLLGSYEQYF.

In the case of this clone: The same CDR3 can be traced to other DNA sequences in this sample. This rearrangement joins TRBV19 to TRBJ1-5; 10 bases are shared with TRBD1. The CDR3 length is 14 residues. After removal of 3 bases from V and 5 bases from J, the junction contained 1 base not matched to a gene. Germline V gene data show CDR1 as LNHDA and CDR2 as SQIVND (reference sequence). The CDR3 sequence: CASSMGQGHQPQHF. Here the CDR3 DNA reads TGTGCCAGTAGTATGGGACAGGGGCATCAGCCCCAGCATTTT.

Only one count was recorded for this clone. This chain connects TRBV5-6 to TRBJ2-6, with a possible D match to TRBD1 (6 bases). Deletions cut 0 bases from V and 0 bases from J, with 16 bases between. The CDR3 extends over 19 amino acids. The germline V gene encodes CDR1 SGHDT and CDR2 YYEEEE. This chain's CDR3 is CASSLGDRTFLSGANVLTF. The CDR3 region has the DNA TGTGCCAGCAGCTTGGGAGACAGGACGTTTCTCTCTGGGGCCAACGTCCTGACTTTC.

The chain carries TRBV30 and TRBJ1-6; maybe TRBD1 (5 bases). Trimming took 2 bases from V and 8 from J, leaving 13 bases between them. This CDR3 comprises 14 residues. Germline V gene lookup returns CDR1 GTSNPN and CDR2 SVGIG (reference sequence). DNA for the CDR3: TGTGCCTGGAGTAGGGGTGCTCGGGATTCACCCCTCCACTTT. Its protein is CAWSRGARDSPLHF.

The gene calls are TRBV10-2 and TRBJ1-5; 7 bases are shared with TRBD1. The CDR3 is made up of 14 amino acids. Germline loops: CDR1 WSHSY, CDR2 SAAADI. V was clipped by 0 bases and J by 5 bases; unmatched bases: 1. The CDR3 sequence: CASSESGGYQPQHF. The CDR3 nucleotides are TGCGCCAGCAGTGAGTCAGGGGGCTATCAGCCCCAGCATTTT.